The source of this TCR beta chain is a study of blood T cells in healthy people across ages. Overall study results and limits: Strong correlation linked observed beta diversity and percent naive T cells.

With respect to this clonotype: Its antigen is as yet unknown.

A second roughly 6 to 12 cycle PCR used barcoded and J-beta primers. From the 5' RACE reads, TCRdb called clonotypes with MiXCR, one entry per CDR3 protein. Seen here are 750,000 to 850,000 distinct CDR3 sequences, roughly 25% observed once, and the top ten hold under 4.5%. In addition, the sample was reused for a study of T cells of mothers and their children.

The sequencing sample was made of blood. The receptor was derived from a boy aged 5-17 years in good health.

CDR3 sequence: CASPPWRETTDTQYF. As DNA, the CDR3 is TGTGCCAGCCCCCCGTGGCGGGAGACGACAGATACGCAGTATTTT. The chain has TRBV28 and TRBJ2-3, with 7 nucleotides matching TRBD2. The V segment lost 8 bases and the J segment 3 bases; nucleotides outside the gene matches: 11. Looked up from germline, CDR1 is MDHEN and CDR2 is SYDVKM. The CDR3 totals 15 residues.